This T cell receptor (beta chain) was sequenced for a study of cytomegalovirus exposure and HLA in healthy donors. CDR1 and CDR2 from the germline V gene are SGHTA and FQGNSA. Trimming removed 5 bases from V and 4 bases from J, with 16 bases in between. The CDR3 spans 15 residues. General study results and limits: It was likely that a cluster of highly shared sequence variants was a sequencing artifact. As a later analysis revealed, most CMV-associated TCR beta chains appeared HLA-restricted. 87-base-pair reads could not separate some V segments, including TRBV6-2 and TRBV6-3.

Note on this clone: What it binds is unknown.

Primers included in the PCR were 60 Vbeta and 13 Jbeta primers. Profiled with immunoSEQ multiplex PCR; TCRdb holds only in-frame clones, not every one. The sample includes 100,000 to 150,000 clones, roughly 88% of them seen just once. The chain recombines TRBV7-2 with TRBJ2-3; tentatively, D is TRBD2 (5 bases). Sequenced input: PBMCs. This clonotype originated in a boy between 10 and 17 years old in good health and CMV-seronegative. The CDR3 loop reads CASSKLILAADTQYF. In DNA, the CDR3 is TGTGCCAGCAGCAAACTTATCCTAGCTGCAGATACGCAGTATTTT.